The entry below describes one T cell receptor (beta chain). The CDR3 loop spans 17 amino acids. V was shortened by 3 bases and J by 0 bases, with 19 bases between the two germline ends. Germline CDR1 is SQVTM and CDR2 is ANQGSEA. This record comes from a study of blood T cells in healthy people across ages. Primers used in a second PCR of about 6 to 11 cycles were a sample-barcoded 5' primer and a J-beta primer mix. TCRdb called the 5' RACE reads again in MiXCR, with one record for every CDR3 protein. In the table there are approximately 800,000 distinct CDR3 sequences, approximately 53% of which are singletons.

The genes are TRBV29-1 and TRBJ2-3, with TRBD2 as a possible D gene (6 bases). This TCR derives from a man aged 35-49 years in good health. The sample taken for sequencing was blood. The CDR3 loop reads CSVDGLRDALSTDTQYF. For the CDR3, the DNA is TGCAGCGTTGACGGACTACGGGATGCACTGAGCACAGATACGCAGTATTTT.